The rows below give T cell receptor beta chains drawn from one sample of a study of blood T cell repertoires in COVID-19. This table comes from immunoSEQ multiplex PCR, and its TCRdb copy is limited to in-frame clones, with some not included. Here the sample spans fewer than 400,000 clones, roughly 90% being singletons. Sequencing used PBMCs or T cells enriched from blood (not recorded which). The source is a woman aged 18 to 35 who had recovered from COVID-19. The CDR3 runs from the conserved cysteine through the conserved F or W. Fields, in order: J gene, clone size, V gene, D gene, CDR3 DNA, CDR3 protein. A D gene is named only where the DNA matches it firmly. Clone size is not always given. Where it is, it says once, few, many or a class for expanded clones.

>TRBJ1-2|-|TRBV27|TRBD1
TGTGCCAGCAGTTTGGGACAGGGGGCAAGAGGCTACACCTTC
CASSLGQGARGYTF
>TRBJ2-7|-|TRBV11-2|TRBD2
TGTGCCAGCAGCTTAGATACTAGCGGGATCTTGAACTACGAGCAGTACTTC
CASSLDTSGILNYEQYF
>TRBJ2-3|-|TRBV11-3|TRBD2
TGTGCCAGCAGCTTGGGGACTAGCGGGAGAACAGATACGCAGTATTTT
CASSLGTSGRTDTQYF
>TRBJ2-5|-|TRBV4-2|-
TGTGCCAGCAGCCAAGAGGAGACCACTATCGCGGCCCAGTACTTC
CASSQEETTIAAQYF
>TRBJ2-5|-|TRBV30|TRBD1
TGTGCCTGGAGTCGGACAGGGAAGGAGACCCAGTACTTC
CAWSRTGKETQYF
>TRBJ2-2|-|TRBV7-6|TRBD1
TGTGCCAGCAGCTTAGAGGGGACAGCGACCTCCGCGAACACCGGGGAGCTGTTTTTT
CASSLEGTATSANTGELFF
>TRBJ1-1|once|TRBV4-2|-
TGTGCCAGCAGCCAAGATGTCAGGGAAAACACTGAAGCTTTCTTT
CASSQDVRENTEAFF
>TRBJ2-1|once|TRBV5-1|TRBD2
TGCGCCAGCAGCTGGACGGGGGCTGGCGGGGGGGCAAATGAGCAGTTCTTC
CASSWTGAGGGANEQFF
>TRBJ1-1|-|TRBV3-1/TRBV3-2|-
TGTGCCAGCAGCCACGAGCCGGAACAGTCGAACACTGAAGCTTTCTTT
CASSHEPEQSNTEAFF
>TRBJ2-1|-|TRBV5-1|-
TGCGCCAGTAGACAGGACCTTGGTGTGAATGAGCAGTTCTTC
CASRQDLGVNEQFF
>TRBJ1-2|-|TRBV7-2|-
TGTGCCAGCAGCCTTTCCTCCAGGGAAGATGGCTACACCTTC
CASSLSSREDGYTF
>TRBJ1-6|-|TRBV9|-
TGTGCCAGCAGCGTCGAGAGGAGGGGTTCACCCCTCCACTTT
CASSVERRGSPLHF
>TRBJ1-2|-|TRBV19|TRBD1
TGTGCCAGTAGCCGGACAGGGGGCGATTCCACCTTC
CASSRTGGDSTF
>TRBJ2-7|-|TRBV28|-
TGTGCCAGCGGGATAAGGGGTCTCGAGCTCTGGGAGCAGTACTTC
CASGIRGLELWEQYF
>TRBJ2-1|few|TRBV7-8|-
TGTGCCAGCAGCGAGACTAGTTTTGCCAATGAGCAGTTCTTC
CASSETSFANEQFF
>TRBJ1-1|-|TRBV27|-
TGTGCCAGCAGTTTTCGGGGTCCGGTGACTGAAGCTTTCTTT
CASSFRGPVTEAFF
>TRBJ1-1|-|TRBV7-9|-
TGTGCCAGCAGCTTAGACAGAATAGAAGCTTTCTTT
CASSLDRIEAFF
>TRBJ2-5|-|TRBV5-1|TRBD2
TGCGCCAGCAGCTTGGCAAGGCGGGAGGGAGAGACCCAGTACTTC
CASSLARREGETQYF
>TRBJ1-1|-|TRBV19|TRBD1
TGTGCCAGTAGTATGACACACAGGGGTTGGACTGAAGCTTTCTTT
CASSMTHRGWTEAFF
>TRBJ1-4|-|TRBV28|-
TGTGCCAGCAGTTCTCGCAGGGCGTCCATAGAAAAACTGTTTTTT
CASSSRRASIEKLFF
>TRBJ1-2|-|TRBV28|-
TGTGCCAGCAGCGGACAGTATGGCTACACCTTC
CASSGQYGYTF
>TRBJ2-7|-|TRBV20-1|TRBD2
TGCAGTGCTAGTCAGACTAGCGAGCCCTACGAGCAGTACTTC
CSASQTSEPYEQYF
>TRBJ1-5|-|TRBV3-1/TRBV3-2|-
TGTGCCAGCAGCCAAGACCTAAATCAGCCCCAGCATTTT
CASSQDLNQPQHF
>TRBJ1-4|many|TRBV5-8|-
TGTGCCAGCAGCCCTGGACAGAAAGCAACTAATGAAAAACTGTTTTTT
CASSPGQKATNEKLFF
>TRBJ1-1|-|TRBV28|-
TGTGCCAGCGTACGGTCGCCGAACACTGAAGCTTTCTTT
CASVRSPNTEAFF
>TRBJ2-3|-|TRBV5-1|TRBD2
TGCGCCAGCAGCTTGTTTGTAGCGGGAGAAGATACGCAGTATTTT
CASSLFVAGEDTQYF
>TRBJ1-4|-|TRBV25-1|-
TGTGCCAGCAGCGACCTGACAGCGAATAATGAAAAACTGTTTTTT
CASSDLTANNEKLFF
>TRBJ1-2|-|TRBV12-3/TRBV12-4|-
TGTGCCAGCAGTTTCAGCTATGGCTACACCTTC
CASSFSYGYTF
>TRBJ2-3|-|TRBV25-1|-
TGTGCCAGCAGTGAAACGGAGGATACGCAGTATTTT
CASSETEDTQYF
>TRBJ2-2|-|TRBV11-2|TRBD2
TGTGCCAGCAGCTTGGGGACTAGCGGCACCGGGGAGCTGTTTTTT
CASSLGTSGTGELFF
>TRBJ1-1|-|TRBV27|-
TGTGCCAGCAGTTTTCCGGGGGGCCGTCGTTGGGCTGAAGCTTTCTTT
CASSFPGGRRWAEAFF
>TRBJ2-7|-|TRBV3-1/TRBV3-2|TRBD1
TGTGCCAGCAGCCAAGGGGGACAGCCCCTGAACCCGAGCTCCTACGTGCAGTACTTC
CASSQGGQPLNPSSYVQYF
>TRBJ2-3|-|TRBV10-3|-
TGTGCCATCAGTGAGTCGAAACTAGTCGATACGCAGTATTTT
CAISESKLVDTQYF
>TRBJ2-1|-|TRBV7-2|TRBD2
TGTGCCAGCAGCCCCCTCGCCCCTACTAGCGGATTCTCCTACAATGAGCAGTTCTTC
CASSPLAPTSGFSYNEQFF
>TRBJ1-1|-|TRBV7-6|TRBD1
TGTGCCAGCAGCCTATCCCCGGACAGGTTGAACACTGAAGCTTTCTTT
CASSLSPDRLNTEAFF
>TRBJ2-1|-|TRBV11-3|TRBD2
TGTGCCAGCAGCGTTAGCGGGAGTCACAATGAGCAGTTCTTC
CASSVSGSHNEQFF
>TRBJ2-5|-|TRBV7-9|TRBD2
TGTGCCAGCAGCAAGGTCTTAGCGTCTAGCGGGGGGCAAGAGACCCAGTACTTC
CASSKVLASSGGQETQYF
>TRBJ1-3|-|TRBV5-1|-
TGCGCCAGCAGCTTGTCGGTGCGCTCTGGAAACACCATATATTTT
CASSLSVRSGNTIYF
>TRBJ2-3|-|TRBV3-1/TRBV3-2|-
TGTGCCAGCAGCCAACATGGGGGGATTACGCAGTATTTT
CASSQHGGITQYF
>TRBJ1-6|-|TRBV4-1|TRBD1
TGCGCCAGCAGCCTTAGTCAACCGGGACAGAAGAATTCACCCCTCCACTTT
CASSLSQPGQKNSPLHF
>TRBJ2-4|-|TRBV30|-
TGTGCCTGGAGTGTCCCCGACAGGGCGGGATTC
CAWSVPDRAGF
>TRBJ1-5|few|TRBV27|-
TGTGCCAGCAGGAGGGTCGCAGGTCAGCCCCAGCATTTT
CASRRVAGQPQHF
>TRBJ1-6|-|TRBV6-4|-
TGTGCCAGCAGTGATCGGGGGTCTGTTGGTTCACCCCTCCACTTT
CASSDRGSVGSPLHF
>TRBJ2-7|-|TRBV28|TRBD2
TGTGCCATTAGTTCCCCTAGCGGGAGTCTCGAGCAGTACTTC
CAISSPSGSLEQYF
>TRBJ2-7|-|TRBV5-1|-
TGCGCCAGCAGCGCGTACGAGCAGTACTTC
CASSAYEQYF
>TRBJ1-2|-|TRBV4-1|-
TGCGCCAGCAGCCAAGGGGCGGACACGTACATATCAGGCTACACCTTC
CASSQGADTYISGYTF
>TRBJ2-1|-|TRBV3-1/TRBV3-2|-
TGTGCCAGCAGCCCTTCCCCGGGGGACAATGAGCAGTTCTTC
CASSPSPGDNEQFF
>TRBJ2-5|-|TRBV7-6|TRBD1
TGTGCCAGCAGCTATACAGGGGCCGGGACCCAGTACTTC
CASSYTGAGTQYF
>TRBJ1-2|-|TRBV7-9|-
TGTGCCAGCAGCTTAGCCGGACATATTTCTGGCTACACCTTC
CASSLAGHISGYTF
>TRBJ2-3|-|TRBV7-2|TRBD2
TGTGCCAGCAGTTCTCAGCGGGGGCGCACAGATACGCAGTATTTT
CASSSQRGRTDTQYF
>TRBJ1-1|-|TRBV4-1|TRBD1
TGCGCCAGCAGCCCAGGGGACAGGGGGCGAGGAACTGAAGCTTTCTTT
CASSPGDRGRGTEAFF
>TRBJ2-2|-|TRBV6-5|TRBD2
TGTGCCAGCAGACGGGGGGGCGCGAACACCGGGGAGCTGTTTTTT
CASRRGGANTGELFF
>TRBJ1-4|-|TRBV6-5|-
TGTGCCAGCAGTACCAGACAAGCAACTAATGAAAAACTGTTTTTT
CASSTRQATNEKLFF
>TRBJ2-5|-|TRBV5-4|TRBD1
TGTGCCAGCAGCTGGAGAACAGGGGCGCAAGAGACCCAGTACTTC
CASSWRTGAQETQYF
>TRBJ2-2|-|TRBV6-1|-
TGTGCCAGCAGTGAATTAAGGGGCCCCGGGGAGCTGTTTTTT
CASSELRGPGELFF
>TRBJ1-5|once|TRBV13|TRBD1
TGTGCCAGCAGCTTATCTAGGGACAGGGGGCTTTTGATGGTTGGCAATCAGCCCCAGCATTTT
CASSLSRDRGLLMVGNQPQHF
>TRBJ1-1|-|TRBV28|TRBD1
TGTGCCAGCAGCCTACAGGGGTTAGCTTTAGACACTGAAGCTTTCTTT
CASSLQGLALDTEAFF
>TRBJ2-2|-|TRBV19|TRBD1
TGTGCCAGTAGTGCCCCGGGACAGCGAGCGAACACCGGGGAGCTGTTTTTT
CASSAPGQRANTGELFF
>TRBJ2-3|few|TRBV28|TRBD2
TGTGCCAGCAGTTTGCTAGCGGGAGTTGGAGGAGATACGCAGTATTTT
CASSLLAGVGGDTQYF
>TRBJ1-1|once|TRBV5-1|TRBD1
TGCGCCAGCAGCTTGGACACCGAGGGGGCAGCTTTCTTT
CASSLDTEGAAFF